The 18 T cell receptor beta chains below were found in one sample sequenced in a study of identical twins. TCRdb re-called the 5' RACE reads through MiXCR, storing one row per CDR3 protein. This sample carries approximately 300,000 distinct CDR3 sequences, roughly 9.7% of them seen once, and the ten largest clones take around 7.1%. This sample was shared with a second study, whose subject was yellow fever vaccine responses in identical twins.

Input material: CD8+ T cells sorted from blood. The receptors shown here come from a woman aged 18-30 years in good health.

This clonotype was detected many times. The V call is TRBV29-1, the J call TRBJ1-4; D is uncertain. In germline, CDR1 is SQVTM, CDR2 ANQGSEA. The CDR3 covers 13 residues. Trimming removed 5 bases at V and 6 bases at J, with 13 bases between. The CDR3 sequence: CSVLRSIDEKLFF. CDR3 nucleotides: TGCAGCGTTCTCCGGAGTATCGATGAAAAACTGTTTTTT.

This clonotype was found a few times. CDR3 in DNA: TGTGCCAGCAGTTTCTTAGCTGAGCGGGGACAAGAGACCCAGTACTTC. This gives the protein CASSFLAERGQETQYF. V is TRBV7-4 and J is TRBJ2-5; 7 bases map to TRBD2. The trim removed 6 bases at V and 2 bases at J, leaving 12 bases unmatched. This CDR3 contains 16 residues. CDR1 and CDR2 from the germline V gene are SGHVT and SQSDAQ.

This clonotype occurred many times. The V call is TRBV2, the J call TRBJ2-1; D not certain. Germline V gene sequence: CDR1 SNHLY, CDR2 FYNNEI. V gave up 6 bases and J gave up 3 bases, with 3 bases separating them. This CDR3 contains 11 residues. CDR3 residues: CASRSYNEQFF. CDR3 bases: TGTGCCAGCAGAAGCTACAATGAGCAGTTCTTC.

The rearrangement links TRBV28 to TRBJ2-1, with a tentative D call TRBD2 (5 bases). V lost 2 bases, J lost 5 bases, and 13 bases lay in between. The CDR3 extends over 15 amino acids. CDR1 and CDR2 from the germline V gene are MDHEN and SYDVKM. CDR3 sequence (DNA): TGTGCCAGCAGTTTAAGTAAACTAGAGAACAATGAGCAGTTCTTC. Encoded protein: CASSLSKLENNEQFF.

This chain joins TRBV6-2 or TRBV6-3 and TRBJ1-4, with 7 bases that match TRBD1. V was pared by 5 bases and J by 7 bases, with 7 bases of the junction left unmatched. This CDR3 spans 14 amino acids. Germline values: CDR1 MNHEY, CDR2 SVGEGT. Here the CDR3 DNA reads TGTGCCAGCAGTCCCGGGACAGCAAGTGAAAAACTGTTTTTT. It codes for CASSPGTASEKLFF.

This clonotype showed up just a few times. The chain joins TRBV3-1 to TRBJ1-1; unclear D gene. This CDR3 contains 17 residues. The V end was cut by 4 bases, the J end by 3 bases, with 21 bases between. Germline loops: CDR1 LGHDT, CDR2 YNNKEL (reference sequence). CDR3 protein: CASSPQGRELMDTEAFF. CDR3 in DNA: TGTGCCAGCAGCCCACAAGGTCGTGAGTTGATGGACACTGAAGCTTTCTTT.

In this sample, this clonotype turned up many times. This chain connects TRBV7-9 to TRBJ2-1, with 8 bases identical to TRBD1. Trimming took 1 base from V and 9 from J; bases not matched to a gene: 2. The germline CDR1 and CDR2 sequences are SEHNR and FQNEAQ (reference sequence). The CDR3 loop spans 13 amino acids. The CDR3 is CASSLGTGSEQFF. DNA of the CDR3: TGTGCCAGCAGCTTAGGGACAGGGAGTGAGCAGTTCTTC.

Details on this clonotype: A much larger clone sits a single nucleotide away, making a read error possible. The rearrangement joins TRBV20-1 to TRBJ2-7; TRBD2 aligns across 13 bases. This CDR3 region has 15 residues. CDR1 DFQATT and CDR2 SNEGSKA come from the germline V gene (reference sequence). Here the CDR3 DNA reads TGCAGTGCTCGCCGGACTAGCGGGGGAAACTACAAGCAGTACTTC. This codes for CSARRTSGGNYKQYF.

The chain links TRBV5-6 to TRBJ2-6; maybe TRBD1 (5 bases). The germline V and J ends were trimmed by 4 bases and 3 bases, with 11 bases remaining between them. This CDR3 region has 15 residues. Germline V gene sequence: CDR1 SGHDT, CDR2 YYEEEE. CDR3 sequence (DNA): TGTGCCAGCAGCCCCAGGGTCGGTGGGGCCAACGTCCTGACTTTC. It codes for CASSPRVGGANVLTF.

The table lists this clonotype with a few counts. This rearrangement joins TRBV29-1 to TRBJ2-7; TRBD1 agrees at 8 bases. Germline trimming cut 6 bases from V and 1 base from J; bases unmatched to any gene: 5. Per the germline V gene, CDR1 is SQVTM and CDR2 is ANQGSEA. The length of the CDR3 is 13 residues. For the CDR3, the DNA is TGCAGCGTGGTTACAGGGGGTTCCTACGAGCAGTACTTC. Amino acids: CSVVTGGSYEQYF.

CDR3 nucleotide sequence: TGTGCCAGCAGTTTTTTTGGCGGGGGCAGTAGCTCCTACAATGAGCAGTTCTTC. Translated: CASSFFGGGSSSYNEQFF. The chain carries TRBV27 and TRBJ2-1; TRBD2 might be the D (7 bases). The CDR3 extends over 18 amino acids. V lost 3 bases, J lost 0 bases, and 18 bases lay in between. Germline-derived CDR1 and CDR2 are MNHEY and SMNVEV (reference sequence).

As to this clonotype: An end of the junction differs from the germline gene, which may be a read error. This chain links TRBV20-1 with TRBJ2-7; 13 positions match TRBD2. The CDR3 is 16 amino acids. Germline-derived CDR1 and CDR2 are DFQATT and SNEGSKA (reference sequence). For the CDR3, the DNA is TGCTGTGCCCCTGACGGGACTAGCGGGGTTCTCGACGAGCAGTACTTC. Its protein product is CCAPDGTSGVLDEQYF.

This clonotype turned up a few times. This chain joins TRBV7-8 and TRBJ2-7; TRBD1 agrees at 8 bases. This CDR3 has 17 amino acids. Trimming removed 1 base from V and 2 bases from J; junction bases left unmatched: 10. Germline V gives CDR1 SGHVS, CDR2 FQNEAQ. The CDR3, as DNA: TGTGCCAGCAGCTTAGGTTCTTGGACAGGGTCTCCCTACGAGCAGTACTTC. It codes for CASSLGSWTGSPYEQYF.

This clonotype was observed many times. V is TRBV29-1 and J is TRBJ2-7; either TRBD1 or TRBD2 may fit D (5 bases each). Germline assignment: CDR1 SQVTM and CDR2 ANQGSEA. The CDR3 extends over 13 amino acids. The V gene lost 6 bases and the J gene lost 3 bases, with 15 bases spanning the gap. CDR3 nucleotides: TGCAGCGTACTAACCGGGACCTTCTACGAGCAGTACTTC. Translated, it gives CSVLTGTFYEQYF.

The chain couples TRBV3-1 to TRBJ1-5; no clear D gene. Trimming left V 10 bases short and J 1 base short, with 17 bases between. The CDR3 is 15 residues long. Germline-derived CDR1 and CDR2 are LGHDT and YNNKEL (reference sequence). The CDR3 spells CATCPDGTSNQPQHF. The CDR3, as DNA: TGTGCCACCTGCCCCGACGGTACGAGCAATCAGCCCCAGCATTTT.

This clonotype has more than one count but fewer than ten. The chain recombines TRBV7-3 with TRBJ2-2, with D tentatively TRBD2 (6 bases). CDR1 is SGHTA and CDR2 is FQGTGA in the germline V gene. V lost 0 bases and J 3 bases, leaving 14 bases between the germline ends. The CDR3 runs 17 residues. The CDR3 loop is CASSLTGRGGDTGELFF. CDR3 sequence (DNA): TGTGCCAGCAGCTTAACGGGGCGGGGCGGCGACACCGGGGAGCTGTTTTTT.

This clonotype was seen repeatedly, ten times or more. Here the CDR3 DNA reads TGTGCCAGCAGTTTTACGTACGAGCAGTACTTC. Amino acid sequence: CASSFTYEQYF. This chain joins TRBV28 and TRBJ2-7; no clear D. The CDR3 has 11 amino acids. Germline values: CDR1 MDHEN, CDR2 SYDVKM. The V end lost 3 bases, the J end lost 4 bases, and 4 bases lay between the germline ends.

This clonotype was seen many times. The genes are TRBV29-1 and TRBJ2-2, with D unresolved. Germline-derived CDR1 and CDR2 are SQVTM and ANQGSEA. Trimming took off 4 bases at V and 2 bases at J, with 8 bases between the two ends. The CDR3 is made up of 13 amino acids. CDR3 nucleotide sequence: TGCAGCGTTGCCCCAGACAACACCGGGGAGCTGTTTTTT. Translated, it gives CSVAPDNTGELFF.